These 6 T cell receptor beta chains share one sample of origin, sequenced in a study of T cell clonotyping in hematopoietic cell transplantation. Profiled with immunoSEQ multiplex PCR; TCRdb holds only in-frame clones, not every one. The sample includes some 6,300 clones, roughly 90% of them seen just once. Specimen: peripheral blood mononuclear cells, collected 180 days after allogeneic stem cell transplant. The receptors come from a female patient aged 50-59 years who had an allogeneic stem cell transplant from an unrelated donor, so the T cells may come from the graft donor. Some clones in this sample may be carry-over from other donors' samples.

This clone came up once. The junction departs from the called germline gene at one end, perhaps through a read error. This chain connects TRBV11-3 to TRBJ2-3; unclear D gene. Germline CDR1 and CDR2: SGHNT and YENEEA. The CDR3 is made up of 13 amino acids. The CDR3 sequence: CASSLGSIDTQYF. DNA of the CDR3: TGTGCCAGCAGCTTAGGAAGCATAGATACGCAGTATTTT.

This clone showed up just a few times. The chain's CDR3 is CAISESVYGPNSPLHF. The CDR3 nucleotides are TGTGCCATCAGTGAGTCTGTCTACGGCCCCAATTCACCCCTCCACTTT. V gene TRBV10-3 combines with J gene TRBJ1-6; no firm D call. The V gene's germline CDR1 is ENHRY and CDR2 SYGVKD. The V gene lost 0 bases and the J gene lost 7 bases, with 13 bases spanning the gap. This CDR3 has 16 amino acids.

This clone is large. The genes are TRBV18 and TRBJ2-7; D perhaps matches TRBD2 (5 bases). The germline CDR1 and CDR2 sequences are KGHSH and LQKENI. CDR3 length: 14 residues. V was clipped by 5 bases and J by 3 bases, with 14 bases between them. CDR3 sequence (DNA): TGTGCCAGCTCAGCCGGGGTGGGGAACTACGAGCAGTACTTC. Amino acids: CASSAGVGNYEQYF.

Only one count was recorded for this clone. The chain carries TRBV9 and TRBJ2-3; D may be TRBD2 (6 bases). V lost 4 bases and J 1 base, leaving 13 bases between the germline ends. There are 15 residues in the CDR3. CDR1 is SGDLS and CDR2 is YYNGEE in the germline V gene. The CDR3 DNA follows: TGTGCCAGCAGCCGTAGCGGAGCGGGCACAGATACGCAGTATTTT. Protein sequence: CASSRSGAGTDTQYF.

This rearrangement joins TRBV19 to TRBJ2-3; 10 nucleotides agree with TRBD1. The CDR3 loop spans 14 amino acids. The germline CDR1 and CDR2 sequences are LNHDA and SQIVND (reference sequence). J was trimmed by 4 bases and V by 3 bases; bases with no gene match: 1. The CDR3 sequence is CASSIGQGADTQYF. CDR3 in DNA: TGTGCCAGTAGTATCGGACAGGGGGCAGATACGCAGTATTTT.

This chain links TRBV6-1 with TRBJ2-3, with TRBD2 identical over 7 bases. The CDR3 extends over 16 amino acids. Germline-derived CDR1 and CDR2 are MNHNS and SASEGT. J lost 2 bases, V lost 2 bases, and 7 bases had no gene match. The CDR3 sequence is CASSETRGSFTDTQYF. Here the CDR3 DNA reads TGTGCCAGCAGTGAAACGCGGGGGAGTTTCACAGATACGCAGTATTTT.